Shown below are 5 T cell receptor beta chains from a single sample sequenced in a study of cytomegalovirus exposure and HLA in healthy donors. 13 Jbeta primers and 60 Vbeta primers were used for the PCR. This table comes from immunoSEQ multiplex PCR, and its TCRdb copy is limited to in-frame clones, with some not included. The data show approximately 200,000 clones, with 60% to 85% seen just once and 1.5% held by the top ten. The specimen was PBMCs. The receptors were sampled from a girl aged 10-17 years in good health and CMV-seropositive.

In this sample, this clone turned up a few times. This chain joins TRBV5-1 and TRBJ2-6; D uncertain. V dropped 2 bases and J dropped 0 bases, with 18 bases sitting between them. Germline CDR1 is SGHRS and CDR2 is YFSETQ. This CDR3 has 19 residues. The CDR3 loop is CASSFADRSLFSGANVLTF. In DNA form, the CDR3 reads TGCGCCAGCAGCTTTGCAGATCGATCCCTCTTCTCTGGGGCCAACGTCCTGACTTTC.

The chain combines TRBV21-1 with TRBJ1-5. TRBV21-1 is a pseudogene segment. The CDR3 is 17 residues long. The CDR3 loop reads CASSLGPRGYSNQPQHF. The CDR3 region has the DNA TGTGCCAGCAGCTTGGGTCCCCGGGGTTATAGCAATCAGCCCCAGCATTTT.

This sequence joins TRBV19 and TRBJ1-5, with D hard to call. V was shortened by 6 bases and J by 3 bases, with 6 bases between the two germline ends. Germline V gene sequence: CDR1 LNHDA, CDR2 SQIVND (reference sequence). This CDR3 comprises 12 residues. CDR3 protein: CASRAANQPQHF. The CDR3 DNA sequence: TGTGCCAGTAGGGCCGCCAATCAGCCCCAGCATTTT.

This chain connects TRBV9 to TRBJ2-7; 11 bases agree with TRBD1. The V and J ends lost 4 bases and 4 bases, in that order; junction bases with no gene match: 10. CDR3 length: 16 amino acids. Germline V gene sequence: CDR1 SGDLS, CDR2 YYNGEE. The chain's CDR3 is CASSPTPGTGGYEQYF. The DNA of the CDR3 is TGTGCCAGCAGCCCTACACCCGGGACAGGGGGATACGAGCAGTACTTC.

The sample holds one count of this clone. The genes are TRBV7-9 and TRBJ2-5; TRBD2 agrees at 8 bases. V shed 2 bases and J 5 bases; nucleotides not matched to a gene: 10. CDR1 is SEHNR, CDR2 FQNEAQ, per germline (reference sequence). The CDR3 has 16 amino acids. The CDR3 DNA reads TGTGCCAGCAGCTTATATCGGGGGGGGACGCGGGAGACCCAGTACTTC. Protein: CASSLYRGGTRETQYF.